These 3 T cell receptor beta chains came from one sample sequenced in a study of CXCR3-negative and CXCR3-positive naive CD8 T cells. These TCRs' antigens remain unknown. The authors prepared UMI-labeled TRB cDNA libraries by 5' RACE. TCRdb re-analyzed the 5' RACE reads; it lists each CDR3 protein once, without DNA. This table holds tens of thousands of distinct CDR3 sequences. Study-wide points: The study found more hydrophobic TRB CDR3s in CXCR3-positive naive cells than in CXCR3-negative naive cells.

The sequenced sample was naive CXCR3+ CD8+ T cells from blood. As to subset: CD45RO-CCR7+CD27+CD95- naive CD8+ T cells expressing CXCR3 (TNR3+). Receptors originate from a human donor in good health. Some clones in this sample may be carry-over from other donors' samples.

The J gene is TRBJ2-3, the V gene TRBV15; TCRdb gives TRBD1 as the D gene, but with no DNA this cannot be confirmed. This CDR3 has 14 amino acids. CDR1 is LNHNV and CDR2 is YYDKDF in the germline V gene (reference sequence). The CDR3 is CATKTGGNADTQYF. The whole variable domain, filled in from reference TRBV15 and TRBJ2-3, reads DAMVIQNPRYQVTQFGKPVTLSCSQTLNHNVMYWYQQKSSQAPKLLFHYYDKDFNNEADTPDNFQSRRPNTSFCFLDIRSPGLGDTAMYLCATKTGGNADTQYFGPGTRLTVL.

This CDR3 reads CASSLSLAGVEEQYF. V is TRBV7-6 and J is TRBJ2-7; without DNA, the TCRdb call of TRBD2 cannot be checked. This CDR3 spans 15 amino acids. The germline V gene encodes CDR1 SGHVS and CDR2 FNYEAQ.

The V and J genes are TRBV29-1 and TRBJ2-2. The germline V gene encodes CDR1 SQVTM and CDR2 ANQGSEA. This CDR3 region has 12 residues. This chain's CDR3 is CSVEAFSGELFF.